This T cell receptor beta chain was profiled in a study of human T cells and chemical hapten exposure. Stated time point: patch test 1, 2 weeks after DPC sensitization. Treatment defined: therapeutic diphenylcyclopropenone sensitization with weekly scalp DPC. Unfractionated whole blood served as the source for total RNA extraction. Donors were 18 to 70-year-old alopecia patients suitable for DPC. TCRdb itself ran the RACE reads through MiXCR, one entry per CDR3 protein. Found here are about 52,000 distinct CDR3 sequences, more than 9.5% of them singletons; the top ten hold around 2%. Germline loops: CDR1 SGHDT, CDR2 YYEEEE. V gave up 5 bases and J gave up 2 bases, with 11 bases separating them. There are 14 residues in the CDR3.

This sequence was found in a woman aged 40 to 55 with alopecia areata. Some clones in this sample may be carry-over from other donors' samples. The input for sequencing was whole blood, taken in connection with sensitization to the hapten diphenylcyclopropenone (DPC). The genes are TRBV5-6 and TRBJ1-5; D is undetermined. CDR3 nucleotides: TGTGCCAGCAGTTCCTGGGGTGGCAATCAGCCCCAGCATTTT. Residues: CASSSWGGNQPQHF.